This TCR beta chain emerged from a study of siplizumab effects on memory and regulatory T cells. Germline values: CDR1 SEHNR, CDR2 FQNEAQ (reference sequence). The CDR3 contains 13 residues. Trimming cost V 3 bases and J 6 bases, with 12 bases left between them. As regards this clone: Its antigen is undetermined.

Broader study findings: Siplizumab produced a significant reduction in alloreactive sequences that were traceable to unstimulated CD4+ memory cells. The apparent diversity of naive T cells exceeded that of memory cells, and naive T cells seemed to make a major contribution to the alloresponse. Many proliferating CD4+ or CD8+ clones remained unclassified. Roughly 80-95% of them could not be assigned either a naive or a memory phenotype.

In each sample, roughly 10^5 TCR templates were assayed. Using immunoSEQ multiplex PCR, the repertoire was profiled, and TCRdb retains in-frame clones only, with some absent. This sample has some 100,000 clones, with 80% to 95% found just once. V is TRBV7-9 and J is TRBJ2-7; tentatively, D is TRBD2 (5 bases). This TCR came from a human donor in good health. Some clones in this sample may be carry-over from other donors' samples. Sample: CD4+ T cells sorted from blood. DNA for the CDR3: TGTGCCAGCAGCTTTGCCCTAGCTGGCGAGCAGTACTTC. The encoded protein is CASSFALAGEQYF.